These 28 T cell receptor beta chains originate from one sample sequenced in a study of OX40 agonist ivuxolimab in advanced cancers. The table came from immunoSEQ multiplex PCR; TCRdb's copy has only in-frame clones and leaves some out. The sample holds over 45,000 clones, about 89% seen once. Sequencing was performed on CD4+ or CD8+ T cells sorted from blood, taken in a trial of the OX40 agonist ivuxolimab. The receptor source for this set is an adult with an advanced solid tumor such as melanoma, head and neck, liver or kidney cancer.

The chain uses TRBV2 and TRBJ1-2, with unresolved D. CDR3 size: 12 residues. Deletions cut 4 bases from V and 8 bases from J, with 11 bases between. The V gene's germline CDR1 is SNHLY and CDR2 FYNNEI. The CDR3 nucleotides are TGTGCCAGCAGTGTTTCTGGGGTAGGCTACACCTTC. Translated, it gives CASSVSGVGYTF.

In this sample, this clone turned up once. The chain links TRBV7-9 to TRBJ2-7; D is perhaps TRBD2 (5 bases). The germline V gene encodes CDR1 SEHNR and CDR2 FQNEAQ (reference sequence). CDR3 length: 12 amino acids. Trimming took 6 bases from V and 5 from J, leaving 11 bases between them. The CDR3: CASSPTGDEQYF. The CDR3 DNA reads TGTGCCAGCAGTCCAACCGGGGACGAGCAGTACTTC.

The count of this clone is one. J is TRBJ2-3 and V is TRBV6-1; TRBD1 agrees at 11 bases. CDR1 and CDR2 (germline): MNHNS, SASEGT. V lost 3 bases to trimming and J lost 9 bases; unmatched junction nucleotides: 5. The CDR3 has 14 amino acids. The CDR3 nucleotides read TGTGCCAGCAGTGACGGGACAGGGGGTTGGACGCAGTATTTT. Protein product: CASSDGTGGWTQYF.

This rearrangement joins TRBV28 to TRBJ1-5, with 7 bases matching TRBD1. Germline assignment: CDR1 MDHEN and CDR2 SYDVKM. J gave up 0 bases and V 6 bases, and 5 bases lay outside the gene matches. The CDR3 is 15 amino acids. The CDR3: CASSTGTASNQPQHF. As DNA, the CDR3 is TGTGCCAGCAGCACCGGGACAGCTAGCAATCAGCCCCAGCATTTT. The full variable domain, with the rest looked up from reference TRBV28 and TRBJ1-5, is DVKVTQSSRYLVKRTGEKVFLECVQDMDHENMFWYRQDPGLGLRLIYFSYDVKMKEKGDIPEGYSVSREKKERFSLILESASTNQTSMYLCASSTGTASNQPQHFGDGTRLSIL.

The chain is built from TRBV29-1 and TRBJ1-3, with D perhaps matching TRBD1 (6 bases). The CDR3 runs to 13 residues. With 7 bases removed from V and 3 bases from J, the gap between germline ends came to 13 bases. Germline V gene sequence: CDR1 SQVTM, CDR2 ANQGSEA. CDR3: CSGWGAGGNTIYF. The DNA for the CDR3 is TGCAGCGGGTGGGGGGCTGGTGGAAACACCATATATTTT.

The V and J genes are TRBV5-5 and TRBJ2-7; TRBD1 matches 10 bases. Trimming took 0 bases from V and 6 from J; bases not matched to a gene: 3. The germline V gene encodes CDR1 SGHKS and CDR2 YYEKEE (reference sequence). CDR3 length: 14 residues. This CDR3 is CASSLGTGGVEQYF. The CDR3 nucleotides are TGTGCCAGCAGCTTGGGGACAGGGGGGGTCGAGCAGTACTTC.

This chain uses TRBV30 with TRBJ1-2; D remains unclear. The CDR3 consists of 13 residues. Trimming left V 4 bases short and J 0 bases short, with 9 bases between. The germline V gene encodes CDR1 GTSNPN and CDR2 SVGIG (reference sequence). The CDR3 loop reads CAWKVEANYGYTF. CDR3 DNA: TGTGCCTGGAAAGTGGAAGCTAACTATGGCTACACCTTC.

V gene TRBV7-6 combines with J gene TRBJ2-3, with 15 bases identical to TRBD2. Trimming took 5 bases from V and 1 from J; bases not matched to a gene: 7. CDR1 is SGHVS, CDR2 FNYEAQ, per germline. This CDR3 is 18 amino acids long. The DNA for the CDR3 is TGTGCCAGCAGCCGAGGACTAGCGGGAGGGTGGGGCACAGATACGCAGTATTTT. This translates into CASSRGLAGGWGTDTQYF.

Only one count was recorded for this clone. The V gene is TRBV6-5, the J gene TRBJ2-7, with 9 bases fitting TRBD1. Germline trimming cut 6 bases from V and 4 bases from J; bases unmatched to any gene: 7. Germline lookup yields CDR1 MNHEY and CDR2 SVGAGI. The CDR3 is made up of 14 amino acids. The CDR3 loop is CASRRDRVIYEQYF. The DNA for the CDR3 is TGTGCCAGCAGACGGGACAGGGTGATATACGAGCAGTACTTC.

The V and J genes are TRBV12-5 and TRBJ2-5; the D is unclear. V gave up 7 bases and J gave up 7 bases, with 16 bases separating them. CDR1 is LGHNT, CDR2 FRNRAP, per germline. CDR3 size: 13 residues. The chain's CDR3 is CASVGAQGGTQYF. The DNA of the CDR3 is TGTGCTAGTGTCGGAGCCCAAGGTGGGACCCAGTACTTC.

The chain employs TRBV28 and TRBJ2-2, with D uncertain. CDR3 length equals 16 residues. Germline V gene sequence: CDR1 MDHEN, CDR2 SYDVKM. Trimming removed 6 bases from V and 1 base from J, with 15 bases in between. DNA for the CDR3: TGTGCCAGCAGCCCCATTGTGGTACTGAACACCGGGGAGCTGTTTTTT. Translation: CASSPIVVLNTGELFF.

J is TRBJ1-4 and V is TRBV5-1; possibly TRBD1 for D (5 bases). Germline V gene sequence: CDR1 SGHRS, CDR2 YFSETQ. Trimming cost V 6 bases and J 5 bases, with 11 bases left between them. This CDR3 region has 13 residues. The CDR3 region is CASTRDGNEKLFF. The CDR3 coding sequence is TGCGCCAGCACCCGGGACGGGAATGAAAAACTGTTTTTT. The full variable domain, its missing parts supplied by reference TRBV5-1 and TRBJ1-4, is KAGVTQTPRYLIKTRGQQVTLSCSPISGHRSVSWYQQTPGQGLQFLFEYFSETQRNKGNFPGRFSGRQFSNSRSEMNVSTLELGDSALYLCASTRDGNEKLFFGSGTQLSVL.

In its sample, this clone ranks as medium-sized. Here the CDR3 DNA reads TGTGCCTGGAGTGTATCTTCGCGGGGTATCGGAGGCTACACCTTC. Its protein is CAWSVSSRGIGGYTF. This chain links TRBV30 with TRBJ1-2; D unresolved. V lost 0 bases and J 8 bases, leaving 19 bases between the germline ends. The CDR3 runs to 15 residues. Germline V gives CDR1 GTSNPN, CDR2 SVGIG (reference sequence).

The V and J genes are TRBV10-1 and TRBJ2-5; possibly TRBD2 for D (5 bases). The V gene's germline CDR1 is WNHNN and CDR2 SYGVQD (reference sequence). This CDR3 contains 12 residues. Trimming took 4 bases from V and 7 from J, leaving 10 bases between them. Here the CDR3 DNA reads TGCGCCAGCAGTGGACCTGGAGGGACCCAGTACTTC. It yields the protein CASSGPGGTQYF.

With respect to this clone: The junction does not match germline at one end; this may be a read error. V and J are TRBV7-7 and TRBJ2-2, with 10 bases lining up with TRBD2. CDR3 length equals 17 residues. CDR1 and CDR2 from the germline V gene are SSHAT and FNYEAQ (reference sequence). CDR3 in DNA: TGTGCTAGCAGTCGCCGGACTAGCGGAGCGAACACCGGGGAGCTGTTTTTT. Translated, it gives CASSRRTSGANTGELFF.

The chain employs TRBV4-1 and TRBJ2-7, with D perhaps being TRBD1 or TRBD2 (5 bases each). Germline V gene lookup returns CDR1 MGHRA and CDR2 YSYEKL. V was trimmed by 1 base and J by 2 bases, leaving 9 bases between them. The CDR3 runs to 14 residues. CDR3 protein: CASSQGDGPYEQYF. The CDR3 DNA is TGCGCCAGCAGCCAAGGGGACGGTCCCTACGAGCAGTACTTC.

The rearrangement uses TRBV7-9 and TRBJ1-2; no reliable D call. Germline lookup yields CDR1 SEHNR and CDR2 FQNEAQ (reference sequence). The CDR3 is 11 amino acids. The V gene lost 9 bases and the J gene lost 8 bases, with 13 bases spanning the gap. The CDR3 DNA reads as TGTGCCAGTGATGGGCAAAAAGGCTACACCTTC. Translating gives CASDGQKGYTF.

The V call is TRBV19, the J call TRBJ1-5; D is uncertain. Trimming stripped 6 bases from V and 0 bases from J, with 9 bases between. In germline, CDR1 is LNHDA, CDR2 SQIVND (reference sequence). This CDR3 is built from 14 residues. CDR3 sequence reads: CASRADYSNQPQHF. The CDR3 DNA reads as TGTGCCAGTAGGGCAGACTATAGCAATCAGCCCCAGCATTTT.

This clone appeared a single time. V is TRBV27 and J is TRBJ2-7; 10 bases line up with TRBD2. Germline lookup yields CDR1 MNHEY and CDR2 SMNVEV (reference sequence). The CDR3 contains 15 residues. V dropped 3 bases and J dropped 2; count of bases not matched to a gene: 4. The chain's CDR3 is CASSLVAGGTYEQYF. The CDR3 bases are TGTGCCAGCAGTTTGGTAGCGGGGGGAACCTACGAGCAGTACTTC.

The chain carries TRBV10-3 and TRBJ1-3; the match to TRBD1 covers 10 bases. Germline assignment: CDR1 ENHRY and CDR2 SYGVKD. The V and J ends lost 4 bases and 3 bases, in that order; junction bases with no gene match: 3. The CDR3 sequence is 15 residues long. CDR3 nucleotides: TGTGCCATCAGTGGGACAGGGGGTGGTGGAAACACCATATATTTT. It codes for CAISGTGGGGNTIYF.

In the case of this clone: The junction and the germline gene differ at one end; a read error may be behind it. V and J are TRBV18 and TRBJ1-1; a possible D gene is TRBD1 (5 bases). Germline V gene data show CDR1 as KGHSH and CDR2 as LQKENI. The CDR3 totals 13 residues. The CDR3 loop reads CASSQSGNAEAFF. The CDR3 region has the DNA TGTGCCAGCTCCCAATCAGGGAACGCTGAAGCTTTCTTT. Using reference TRBV18 and TRBJ1-1 for the parts outside the CDR3, the full variable domain is NAGVMQNPRHLVRRRGQEARLRCSPMKGHSHVYWYRQLPEEGLKFMVYLQKENIIDESGMPKERFSAEFPKEGPSILRIQQVVRGDSAAYFCASSQSGNAEAFFGQGTRLTVV.

The chain is built from TRBV30 and TRBJ2-7; the D gene is possibly TRBD2 (7 bases). From germline, CDR1 is GTSNPN and CDR2 SVGIG (reference sequence). The V end lost 1 base, the J end lost 2 bases, and 15 bases lay between the germline ends. CDR3 length: 15 residues. This CDR3 is CAWSASGGLAYEQYF. The DNA for the CDR3 is TGTGCCTGGAGTGCCTCGGGGGGCCTCGCCTACGAGCAGTACTTC.

This chain links TRBV9 with TRBJ2-7, with 9 positions matching TRBD1. The CDR3 length is 13 residues. Germline CDR1 reads SGDLS; CDR2 reads YYNGEE. Germline trimming cut 4 bases from V and 7 bases from J; bases unmatched to any gene: 6. DNA of the CDR3: TGTGCCAGCAGCCTGGGACAGGGCGGTGAGCAGTACTTC. Its protein product is CASSLGQGGEQYF.

CDR3 loop: CASSQYVTGTEKLFF. The CDR3 DNA sequence: TGCGCCAGCAGCCAATACGTGACAGGGACTGAAAAACTGTTTTTT. The gene calls are TRBV4-1 and TRBJ1-4, with 7 bases that match TRBD1. The V gene's germline CDR1 is MGHRA and CDR2 YSYEKL. Unmatched junction bases numbered 7, after V lost 2 bases and J lost 7 bases. The CDR3 totals 15 residues.

The chain is built from TRBV19 and TRBJ2-2; 11 nucleotides align to TRBD2. There are 15 residues in the CDR3. With V trimmed by 5 bases and J by 4 bases, 3 bases remained unmatched. CDR1 and CDR2 (germline): LNHDA, SQIVND (reference sequence). The CDR3 is CASSSGTSGTGELFF. The CDR3 DNA sequence: TGTGCCAGTAGTTCCGGGACTAGCGGCACCGGGGAGCTGTTTTTT.

J is TRBJ2-2 and V is TRBV5-1; D is undetermined. The CDR3 runs to 15 residues. Germline assignment: CDR1 SGHRS and CDR2 YFSETQ. V lost 1 base, J lost 4 bases, and 11 bases lay in between. This CDR3 is CASSLRSTGTGELFF. The CDR3 nucleotides read TGCGCCAGCAGCTTGAGGAGTACTGGCACCGGGGAGCTGTTTTTT.

The V and J genes are TRBV2 and TRBJ2-1; 9 nucleotides line up with TRBD1. The length of the CDR3 is 17 residues. Per the germline V gene, CDR1 is SNHLY and CDR2 is FYNNEI. V was clipped by 2 bases and J by 7 bases; unmatched bases: 12. The CDR3 is CASSEPGWGTGRNEQFF. In DNA form, the CDR3 reads TGTGCCAGCAGTGAACCAGGTTGGGGGACAGGGCGGAATGAGCAGTTCTTC.

The chain links TRBV7-3 to TRBJ1-2, with a possible D match to TRBD1 (5 bases). Trimming cost V 2 bases and J 3 bases, with 7 bases left between them. CDR1 is SGHTA, CDR2 FQGTGA, per germline. The CDR3 totals 13 residues. CDR3 protein: CASSLGGDYGYTF. CDR3 nucleotides: TGTGCCAGCAGCTTAGGGGGGGACTATGGCTACACCTTC.